The 23 T cell receptor beta chains presented below share a single source sample, sequenced in a study of T cell repertoires in cytomegalovirus infection. TCRdb fed the reads into MiXCR, producing one record per CDR3 protein. The repertoire includes 150,000 to 200,000 distinct CDR3 sequences, approximately 30% of them detected once, and approximately 30% sits in the top ten. The sample was PBMCs. These receptors originate from a human donor in good health (CMV status not recorded). Some clones in this sample may be carry-over from other donors' samples.

This clonotype occurred many times. The chain links TRBV7-8 to TRBJ1-2; 8 positions match TRBD1. This CDR3 contains 15 residues. Germline CDR1 reads SGHVS; CDR2 reads FQNEAQ. Trimming cost V 1 base and J 3 bases; bases outside gene matches: 4. The chain's CDR3 is CASSLDRGADYGYTF. Written as DNA, the CDR3 is TGTGCCAGCAGCTTAGACAGGGGGGCGGACTATGGCTACACCTTC.

The V gene is TRBV5-1, the J gene TRBJ1-6; D unresolved. The germline gives CDR1 SGHRS, CDR2 YFSETQ. V lost 1 base to trimming and J lost 5 bases, with 13 bases between them. The CDR3 has 16 amino acids. The CDR3 reads CASSLRRAVNNSPLHF. The DNA for the CDR3 is TGCGCCAGCAGCTTGAGAAGGGCTGTTAATAATTCACCCCTCCACTTT.

This clonotype has just a few counts. CDR3 in DNA: TGTGCCAGCATCGAAACGGGGGGGAGAAAGACCCAGTACTTC. The encoded protein is CASIETGGRKTQYF. The chain recombines TRBV7-2 with TRBJ2-5; TRBD2 matches at 8 bases. Germline CDR1 is SGHTA and CDR2 is FQGNSA. The CDR3 is 14 residues long. The ends lost 7 bases at V and 6 bases at J; junction bases unmatched: 10.

The chain is built from TRBV3-1 and TRBJ1-1; tentative D call: TRBD1 (5 bases). Trimming shortened V by 0 bases and J by 1 base, and 12 bases separated the two germline ends. CDR3 length: 16 residues. Germline CDR1 is LGHDT and CDR2 is YNNKEL (reference sequence). CDR3 sequence (DNA): TGTGCCAGCAGCCAAGATCGGGAGGGGAAGAACACTGAAGCTTTCTTT. This encodes CASSQDREGKNTEAFF.

The table lists this clonotype with many counts. The V and J genes are TRBV7-2 and TRBJ1-1, with D hard to call. The germline gives CDR1 SGHTA, CDR2 FQGNSA. V was pared by 1 base and J by 4 bases, with 10 bases between. There are 14 residues in the CDR3. The CDR3 sequence: CASSLVDWSTEAFF. CDR3 bases: TGTGCCAGCAGCTTAGTAGATTGGAGCACTGAAGCTTTCTTT.

The V gene is TRBV5-1, the J gene TRBJ1-1, with TRBD1 matching over 11 bases. This CDR3 has 15 residues. V trimming: 1 base; J trimming: 5 bases; junction bases outside the gene matches: 4. Germline V gene lookup returns CDR1 SGHRS and CDR2 YFSETQ. The CDR3 spells CASSLRTGGETEAFF. CDR3 bases: TGCGCCAGCAGCTTGAGGACAGGGGGCGAAACTGAAGCTTTCTTT.

This clonotype was recorded a few times. The J gene is TRBJ1-2, the V gene TRBV12-3 or TRBV12-4; 7 positions match TRBD1. CDR3 length: 16 amino acids. With 6 bases clipped from V and 1 base from J, the junction kept 11 bases outside the gene matches. Here the CDR3 DNA reads TGTGCCAGCAGGGTTATTCCGGGACAGATTAACTATGGCTACACCTTC. Translating gives CASRVIPGQINYGYTF.

This clonotype was picked up one time. The rearrangement joins TRBV25-1 to TRBJ1-1, with a tentative D call TRBD1 (5 bases). Germline CDR1 is MGHDK and CDR2 is SYGVNS. Trimming removed 7 bases at V and 4 bases at J, with 22 bases between. This CDR3 spans 16 amino acids. In DNA form, the CDR3 reads TGTGCCAGCACCCTGTCGTTATCGGGGGGGGGCACTGAAGCTTTCTTT. It translates to CASTLSLSGGGTEAFF.

This chain uses TRBV29-1 with TRBJ2-1; D gene unclear. Germline CDR1 reads SQVTM; CDR2 reads ANQGSEA. The V gene lost 5 bases and the J gene lost 1 base, with 6 bases spanning the gap. CDR3 length: 12 residues. CDR3 nucleotide sequence: TGCAGCGTTTCGGTTTCCTACAATGAGCAGTTCTTC. Encoded protein: CSVSVSYNEQFF.

This clonotype was counted once. An end of the junction does not agree with germline; a read error may underlie this. The chain couples TRBV7-2 to TRBJ1-1; no definite D call. This CDR3 has 13 amino acids. CDR1 SGHTA and CDR2 FQGNSA come from the germline V gene. The CDR3 protein is CAISPSWDTEAFF. The CDR3 DNA reads TGTGCCATCAGCCCCTCGTGGGACACTGAAGCTTTCTTT.

This chain joins TRBV6-1 and TRBJ2-7, with TRBD1 matching over 9 bases. J was trimmed by 6 bases and V by 1 base; bases with no gene match: 4. Germline CDR1 and CDR2: MNHNS and SASEGT. The CDR3 consists of 14 residues. DNA for the CDR3: TGTGCCAGCAGTGAAGGGGGACAGGGCGGCGAGCAGTACTTC. It yields the protein CASSEGGQGGEQYF.

This clonotype was recorded many times. V and J are TRBV7-2 and TRBJ2-1; 8 bases match TRBD2. V trimming: 2 bases; J trimming: 6 bases; junction bases outside the gene matches: 6. The CDR3 spans 15 residues. Looked up from germline, CDR1 is SGHTA and CDR2 is FQGNSA. CDR3 loop: CASSLYVAGSNEQFF. The CDR3, as DNA: TGTGCCAGCAGCTTATATGTAGCGGGGTCCAATGAGCAGTTCTTC.

The chain is built from TRBV12-3 or TRBV12-4 and TRBJ1-2, with 8 bases identical to TRBD1. This CDR3 spans 14 amino acids. V trimming: 4 bases; J trimming: 4 bases; junction bases outside the gene matches: 5. The CDR3 coding sequence is TGTGCCAGCAGTTCCACCGACAGGGGCTATGGCTACACCTTC. This translates into CASSSTDRGYGYTF.

A remark on this clonotype: Relative to the germline gene, one junction end is altered; a read error may explain this. The chain joins TRBV29-1 to TRBJ2-1; D might be TRBD2 (6 bases). The CDR3 is made up of 14 amino acids. Per germline, CDR1 SQVTM and CDR2 ANQGSEA. The CDR3 here is CSVPRGDSNNEQFF. CDR3 coding DNA: TGCAGCGTCCCGAGAGGGGACTCCAACAATGAGCAGTTCTTC.

This clonotype was detected only a few times. V is TRBV7-2 and J is TRBJ1-2; no clear D gene. Germline CDR1 reads SGHTA; CDR2 reads FQGNSA. The CDR3 sequence is 16 residues long. Trimming shortened V by 0 bases and J by 3 bases, and 14 bases separated the two germline ends. The CDR3 here is CASSLASGPKDYGYTF. In nucleotides, the CDR3 is TGTGCCAGCAGCTTAGCGTCGGGTCCGAAAGACTATGGCTACACCTTC.

The genes are TRBV12-3 or TRBV12-4 and TRBJ2-5, with D tentatively TRBD2 (6 bases). This CDR3 is 15 amino acids long. The V end lost 4 bases, the J end lost 6 bases, and 18 bases lay between the germline ends. CDR3 DNA sequence: TGTGCCAGCAGTTCTCCCTTGGACTACCTAAAGACCCAGTACTTC. Translating gives CASSSPLDYLKTQYF.

The sample holds many counts of this clonotype. This sequence joins TRBV7-9 and TRBJ1-4; TRBD1 might be the D (5 bases). The CDR3 loop spans 14 amino acids. Germline CDR1 and CDR2: SEHNR and FQNEAQ (reference sequence). V dropped 1 base and J dropped 7 bases, with 10 bases sitting between them. The CDR3 DNA follows: TGTGCCAGCAGCTTAGGGGACTGGGGTGAAAAACTGTTTTTT. It codes for CASSLGDWGEKLFF.

The chain has TRBV7-2 and TRBJ1-2; D is ambiguous. The CDR3 covers 13 residues. Germline V gene data show CDR1 as SGHTA and CDR2 as FQGNSA. V lost 3 bases and J 6 bases, leaving 11 bases between the germline ends. The CDR3 protein is CASSLTALDGYTF. CDR3 DNA sequence: TGTGCCAGCAGCTTGACGGCCTTGGATGGCTACACCTTC.

The chain carries TRBV3-1 and TRBJ2-7; no clear D. The CDR3 covers 13 residues. Trimming pared 4 bases from V and 5 bases from J, leaving 12 bases between. CDR1 and CDR2 (germline): LGHDT, YNNKEL (reference sequence). The CDR3, as DNA: TGTGCCAGCAGCCCCCAAGTATTAGACGAGCAGTACTTC. Its protein is CASSPQVLDEQYF.

The J gene is TRBJ2-2, the V gene TRBV7-6; D possibly corresponds to TRBD1 (5 bases). V was cut by 3 bases and J by 6 bases, with 8 bases left in between. The CDR3 sequence is 13 residues long. The germline V gene encodes CDR1 SGHVS and CDR2 FNYEAQ. CDR3 sequence: CASSLKGSGELFF. The DNA for the CDR3 is TGTGCCAGCAGCTTGAAGGGGTCCGGGGAGCTGTTTTTT.

This clonotype was seen a handful of times. A junction end diverges from the germline sequence, so it may reflect a read error. The chain combines TRBV11-2 with TRBJ1-5, with no clear D. This CDR3 comprises 14 residues. CDR1 SGHAT and CDR2 FQNNGV come from the germline V gene. The CDR3 loop reads CASSLDTRDQPQHF. CDR3 DNA sequence: TGTGCCAGCAGTTTAGACACCCGGGATCAGCCCCAGCATTTT.

V gene TRBV9 combines with J gene TRBJ1-6; TRBD1 aligns across 12 bases. The CDR3 is made up of 15 amino acids. CDR1 is SGDLS and CDR2 is YYNGEE in the germline V gene. V was clipped by 0 bases and J by 13 bases; unmatched bases: 5. The CDR3 reads CASSVEGTGGLPLHF. Written as DNA, the CDR3 is TGTGCCAGCAGCGTAGAAGGGACAGGGGGCTTGCCCCTCCACTTT.

This clonotype was picked up a small number of times. The rearrangement uses TRBV5-4 and TRBJ1-6, with 8 bases fitting TRBD1. The V and J ends lost 3 bases and 9 bases, in that order; junction bases with no gene match: 14. Germline-derived CDR1 and CDR2 are SGHNT and YYREEE (reference sequence). This CDR3 is 17 amino acids long. The CDR3 loop reads CASSWGQGALIISPLHF. The DNA for the CDR3 is TGTGCCAGCAGCTGGGGGCAGGGGGCATTGATAATTTCACCCCTCCACTTT.